Listed below are T cell receptor beta chains from one sample, sequenced in a study of neurological immune-mediated disorders. TCRdb processed the 5' RACE reads anew with MiXCR; each CDR3 protein has one entry. The top ten hold 2.5% to 3% of the sample, which has tens of thousands of distinct CDR3 sequences, roughly 3.3% seen once. Material: PBMCs. The source of these receptors is a woman aged 45-65 years with multiple sclerosis. The CDR3 runs from the conserved cysteine through the conserved F or W. D genes are given only for firm matches. A row's size may be missing; if present it is once, few, many or a size class.

V gene: TRBV5-1
D gene: NA
clone size: many
J gene: TRBJ1-2
CDR3 protein: CASSFPGRGYGYTF
CDR3 DNA: TGCGCCAGCAGCTTCCCCGGACGAGGCTATGGCTACACCTTC

V gene: TRBV25-1
D gene: NA
clone size: many
J gene: TRBJ2-7
CDR3 protein: CASSADLYEQYF
CDR3 DNA: TGTGCCAGCAGTGCGGACTTGTACGAGCAGTACTTC

V gene: TRBV19
D gene: TRBD1
clone size: many
J gene: TRBJ2-7
CDR3 protein: CASSKRQGAYEQYF
CDR3 DNA: TGTGCCAGTAGTAAGCGACAGGGGGCCTACGAGCAGTACTTC

V gene: TRBV5-1
D gene: NA
clone size: many
J gene: TRBJ1-5
CDR3 protein: CASSKVPGSAQPQHF
CDR3 DNA: TGCGCCAGCAGCAAGGTACCAGGGTCTGCTCAGCCCCAGCATTTT

V gene: TRBV12-3/TRBV12-4
D gene: NA
clone size: many
J gene: TRBJ2-7
CDR3 protein: CASSPNKGYEQYF
CDR3 DNA: TGTGCCAGCAGCCCCAACAAGGGCTACGAGCAGTACTTC

V gene: TRBV4-3
D gene: NA
clone size: many
J gene: TRBJ1-1
CDR3 protein: CASSQDRYTEAFF
CDR3 DNA: TGCGCCAGCAGCCAAGACAGGTACACTGAAGCTTTCTTT

V gene: TRBV29-1
D gene: NA
clone size: NA
J gene: TRBJ2-7
CDR3 protein: CSVTGTVTYEQYF
CDR3 DNA: TGCAGCGTAACTGGGACGGTTACCTACGAGCAGTACTTC

V gene: TRBV4-3
D gene: NA
clone size: many
J gene: TRBJ2-7
CDR3 protein: CASSQDSLTGGEQYF
CDR3 DNA: TGCGCCAGCAGCCAAGATTCCCTCACCGGGGGCGAGCAGTACTTC

V gene: TRBV20-1
D gene: TRBD2
clone size: many
J gene: TRBJ2-7
CDR3 protein: CSASPLADFYEQYF
CDR3 DNA: TGCAGTGCTAGCCCCCTAGCGGACTTCTACGAGCAGTACTTC

V gene: TRBV3-1
D gene: NA
clone size: many
J gene: TRBJ2-3
CDR3 protein: CASSQDGLPGSDTQYF
CDR3 DNA: TGTGCCAGCAGCCAGGACGGACTACCAGGGTCGGATACGCAGTATTTT

V gene: TRBV29-1
D gene: NA
clone size: NA
J gene: TRBJ1-1
CDR3 protein: CSTMGGMNTEAFF
CDR3 DNA: TGCAGCACCATGGGGGGCATGAACACTGAAGCTTTCTTT

V gene: TRBV20-1
D gene: NA
clone size: many
J gene: TRBJ1-6
CDR3 protein: CSARDNTPGYNSPLHF
CDR3 DNA: TGCAGTGCTAGAGATAATACGCCGGGCTATAATTCACCCCTCCACTTT

V gene: TRBV20-1
D gene: TRBD1
clone size: many
J gene: TRBJ1-6
CDR3 protein: CSTREGQANSPLHF
CDR3 DNA: TGCAGTACAAGAGAGGGACAGGCTAATTCACCCCTCCACTTT

V gene: TRBV12-3/TRBV12-4
D gene: NA
clone size: many
J gene: TRBJ1-2
CDR3 protein: CASSFAAAQKGGYTF
CDR3 DNA: TGTGCCAGCAGTTTTGCGGCAGCCCAAAAGGGGGGCTACACCTTC

V gene: TRBV5-5
D gene: NA
clone size: many
J gene: TRBJ1-5
CDR3 protein: CASSLAGIGQPQHF
CDR3 DNA: TGTGCCAGCAGCTTGGCCGGGATAGGTCAGCCCCAGCATTTT

V gene: TRBV20-1
D gene: NA
clone size: many
J gene: TRBJ2-5
CDR3 protein: CSAFRALQETQYF
CDR3 DNA: TGCAGTGCTTTCCGGGCTCTCCAAGAGACCCAGTACTTC

V gene: TRBV12-3/TRBV12-4
D gene: NA
clone size: many
J gene: TRBJ1-2
CDR3 protein: CASSLGSGANYGYTF
CDR3 DNA: TGTGCCAGCAGTTTAGGTTCCGGGGCTAACTATGGCTACACCTTC

V gene: TRBV6-5
D gene: NA
clone size: NA
J gene: TRBJ2-3
CDR3 protein: CASTSRGTDTQYF
CDR3 DNA: TGTGCCAGCACCTCTCGGGGGACAGATACGCAGTATTTT

V gene: TRBV29-1
D gene: NA
clone size: many
J gene: TRBJ2-2
CDR3 protein: CSVDWSRTGELFF
CDR3 DNA: TGCAGCGTTGATTGGAGCAGAACCGGGGAGCTGTTTTTT

V gene: TRBV20-1
D gene: TRBD1
clone size: many
J gene: TRBJ1-5
CDR3 protein: CSARGSDRVWFQPQHF
CDR3 DNA: TGCAGTGCTAGAGGTTCTGACAGGGTATGGTTTCAGCCCCAGCATTTT

V gene: TRBV5-5
D gene: TRBD2
clone size: many
J gene: TRBJ2-2
CDR3 protein: CASSLSLAGNTGELFF
CDR3 DNA: TGTGCCAGCAGCTTGAGTCTAGCGGGGAACACCGGGGAGCTGTTTTTT

V gene: TRBV9
D gene: TRBD2
clone size: many
J gene: TRBJ2-5
CDR3 protein: CASSVAVSSGDQETQYF
CDR3 DNA: TGTGCCAGCAGCGTAGCAGTTAGTAGCGGGGACCAAGAGACCCAGTACTTC

V gene: TRBV19
D gene: NA
clone size: NA
J gene: TRBJ2-1
CDR3 protein: CASSIYRDGYNEQFF
CDR3 DNA: TGTGCCAGTAGTATTTATAGAGACGGGTACAATGAGCAGTTCTTC

V gene: TRBV9
D gene: NA
clone size: many
J gene: TRBJ2-3
CDR3 protein: CASSVSGHYTDTQYF
CDR3 DNA: TGTGCCAGCAGCGTCTCGGGACATTACACAGATACGCAGTATTTT

V gene: TRBV11-2
D gene: TRBD1
clone size: many
J gene: TRBJ2-3
CDR3 protein: CASSLGHRGTTDTQYF
CDR3 DNA: TGTGCCAGCAGCTTAGGTCACAGGGGTACAACAGATACGCAGTATTTT

V gene: TRBV27
D gene: NA
clone size: many
J gene: TRBJ2-3
CDR3 protein: CASTNTDTQYF
CDR3 DNA: TGTGCCAGCACCAACACAGATACGCAGTATTTT

V gene: TRBV11-3
D gene: NA
clone size: NA
J gene: TRBJ2-5
CDR3 protein: CASSKGTIETQYF
CDR3 DNA: TGTGCCAGCAGTAAAGGGACAATCGAGACCCAGTACTTC

V gene: TRBV5-1
D gene: TRBD2
clone size: many
J gene: TRBJ2-5
CDR3 protein: CASSLGAGLGETQYF
CDR3 DNA: TGCGCCAGCAGCTTGGGAGCGGGGCTGGGGGAGACCCAGTACTTC

V gene: TRBV6-5
D gene: NA
clone size: many
J gene: TRBJ1-6
CDR3 protein: CASREFHSPLHF
CDR3 DNA: TGTGCCAGCCGGGAGTTTCATTCACCCCTCCACTTT

V gene: TRBV5-1
D gene: TRBD1
clone size: many
J gene: TRBJ2-4
CDR3 protein: CASSSVGQGGNIQYF
CDR3 DNA: TGCGCCAGCAGCTCGGTCGGACAGGGCGGAAACATTCAGTACTTC

V gene: TRBV9
D gene: TRBD1
clone size: many
J gene: TRBJ2-1
CDR3 protein: CASSVDRDRGNNEQFF
CDR3 DNA: TGTGCCAGCAGCGTAGACAGGGACAGGGGAAACAATGAGCAGTTCTTC

V gene: TRBV20-1
D gene: TRBD1
clone size: many
J gene: TRBJ2-7
CDR3 protein: CSAAGFARGYEQYF
CDR3 DNA: TGCAGTGCTGCGGGTTTCGCCAGGGGGTACGAGCAGTACTTC

V gene: TRBV29-1
D gene: NA
clone size: NA
J gene: TRBJ2-5
CDR3 protein: CSSRGAGETQYF
CDR3 DNA: TGCAGCTCCAGGGGGGCCGGAGAGACCCAGTACTTC

V gene: TRBV5-1
D gene: NA
clone size: many
J gene: TRBJ2-1
CDR3 protein: CASSSTLGNEQFF
CDR3 DNA: TGCGCCAGCAGCTCGACCCTTGGCAATGAGCAGTTCTTC

V gene: TRBV20-1
D gene: NA
clone size: many
J gene: TRBJ2-7
CDR3 protein: CSARDAAGTGEQYF
CDR3 DNA: TGCAGTGCTAGAGATGCGGCAGGGACTGGGGAGCAGTACTTC

V gene: TRBV12-3/TRBV12-4
D gene: TRBD2
clone size: NA
J gene: TRBJ2-2
CDR3 protein: CASSPSSGAFSRELFF
CDR3 DNA: TGTGCCAGCAGCCCTTCTAGCGGGGCGTTTAGCCGGGAGCTGTTTTTT

V gene: TRBV3-1
D gene: NA
clone size: many
J gene: TRBJ2-1
CDR3 protein: CASSQTGGGEQFF
CDR3 DNA: TGTGCCAGCAGCCAGACGGGGGGCGGTGAGCAGTTCTTC

V gene: TRBV9
D gene: NA
clone size: many
J gene: TRBJ2-3
CDR3 protein: CASSVGPGRPDTQYF
CDR3 DNA: TGTGCCAGCAGCGTAGGACCAGGCCGACCAGATACGCAGTATTTT

V gene: TRBV4-2
D gene: NA
clone size: NA
J gene: TRBJ2-3
CDR3 protein: CASSQGGRDTQYF
CDR3 DNA: TGTGCCAGCAGCCAAGGAGGAAGAGATACGCAGTATTTT

V gene: TRBV20-1
D gene: TRBD2
clone size: many
J gene: TRBJ2-6
CDR3 protein: CSARRDGGASGANVLTF
CDR3 DNA: TGCAGTGCTCGCCGGGACGGGGGGGCCTCTGGGGCCAACGTCCTGACTTTC

V gene: TRBV2
D gene: TRBD2
clone size: NA
J gene: TRBJ2-3
CDR3 protein: CAISPELAGSKDTQYF
CDR3 DNA: TGTGCCATCAGTCCCGAACTAGCGGGGTCGAAAGATACGCAGTATTTT

V gene: TRBV4-3
D gene: NA
clone size: many
J gene: TRBJ1-1
CDR3 protein: CASSPSGWDNTEAFF
CDR3 DNA: TGCGCCAGCAGCCCCAGCGGGTGGGATAACACTGAAGCTTTCTTT

V gene: TRBV7-2
D gene: NA
clone size: many
J gene: TRBJ1-5
CDR3 protein: CASSRDVSNQPQHF
CDR3 DNA: TGTGCCAGTTCCAGGGATGTGAGCAATCAGCCCCAGCATTTT

V gene: TRBV9
D gene: TRBD1
clone size: many
J gene: TRBJ1-3
CDR3 protein: CASSVEGASGNTIYF
CDR3 DNA: TGTGCCAGCAGCGTAGAGGGGGCCAGCGGAAACACCATATATTTT

V gene: TRBV5-1
D gene: NA
clone size: many
J gene: TRBJ2-2
CDR3 protein: CASSLGTFGTGELFF
CDR3 DNA: TGCGCCAGCAGTCTCGGGACATTTGGTACCGGGGAGCTGTTTTTT